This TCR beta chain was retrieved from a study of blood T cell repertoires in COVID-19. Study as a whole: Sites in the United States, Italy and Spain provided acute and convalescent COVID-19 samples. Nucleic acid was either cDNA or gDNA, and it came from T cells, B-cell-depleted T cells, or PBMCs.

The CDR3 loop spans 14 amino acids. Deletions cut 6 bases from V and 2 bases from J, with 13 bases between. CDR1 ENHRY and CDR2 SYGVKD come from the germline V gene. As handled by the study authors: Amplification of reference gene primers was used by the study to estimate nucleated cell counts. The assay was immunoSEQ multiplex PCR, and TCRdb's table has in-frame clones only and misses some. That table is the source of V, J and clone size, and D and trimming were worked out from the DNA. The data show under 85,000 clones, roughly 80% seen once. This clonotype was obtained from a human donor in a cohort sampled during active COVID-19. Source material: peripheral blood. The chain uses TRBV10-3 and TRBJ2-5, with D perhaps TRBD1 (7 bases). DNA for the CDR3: TGTGCCATCAGCGGAGGGGGCTCTCAAGAGACCCAGTACTTC. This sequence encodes CAISGGGSQETQYF.